These 15 T cell receptor beta chains originate from one sample sequenced in a study of blood T cell repertoires in COVID-19. Sequencing was performed with immunoSEQ multiplex PCR; in TCRdb, only in-frame clones are kept and a portion is missing. This sample has approximately 200,000 clones; approximately 86% occur once, and the top ten carry about 4.7%. Input material: PBMCs or T cells enriched from blood (not recorded which). Receptors were obtained from a woman aged 25 to 39 who had been exposed to COVID-19.

V usage is TRBV27 and J usage is TRBJ2-1; 8 nucleotides match TRBD1. Germline values: CDR1 MNHEY, CDR2 SMNVEV (reference sequence). The CDR3 is 16 amino acids. The ends lost 5 bases at V and 8 bases at J; junction bases unmatched: 14. Written as DNA, the CDR3 is TGTGCCAGCAGTCCCACGACAGGGGACCTACCGTATGAGCAGTTCTTC. It encodes CASSPTTGDLPYEQFF.

The V call is TRBV27, the J call TRBJ2-7; no definite D call. Germline V gene lookup returns CDR1 MNHEY and CDR2 SMNVEV (reference sequence). The CDR3 loop spans 12 amino acids. Trimming left V 5 bases short and J 3 bases short, with 8 bases between. Written as DNA, the CDR3 is TGTGCCAGCAGTCCCGGGTTCTACGAGCAGTACTTC. Protein: CASSPGFYEQYF.

The chain is built from TRBV27 and TRBJ1-1, with D possibly being TRBD1 (5 bases). CDR1 and CDR2 (germline): MNHEY, SMNVEV (reference sequence). The V and J ends lost 0 bases and 3 bases respectively, with 8 bases between them. This CDR3 spans 14 amino acids. CDR3 in amino acids: CASSLSGGDTEAFF. The CDR3, as DNA: TGTGCCAGCAGTTTATCCGGGGGGGACACTGAAGCTTTCTTT.

This clone was detected only once. CDR3 region: CASSPGTGALPYTF. The CDR3 region has the DNA TGTGCCAGCAGTCCAGGGACAGGGGCATTGCCCTACACCTTC. The chain employs TRBV27 and TRBJ1-2; 10 bases are shared with TRBD1. The CDR3 sequence is 14 residues long. V shed 5 bases and J 10 bases; nucleotides not matched to a gene: 10. CDR1 and CDR2 (germline): MNHEY, SMNVEV (reference sequence).

This sequence joins TRBV5-4 and TRBJ1-4, with 8 bases aligning to TRBD1. The V and J ends lost 2 bases and 6 bases, in that order; junction bases with no gene match: 9. The CDR3 length is 16 residues. From germline, CDR1 is SGHNT and CDR2 YYREEE (reference sequence). This CDR3 reads CASSFGGDRGDEKLFF. CDR3 DNA: TGTGCCAGCAGCTTCGGGGGCGACAGGGGTGATGAAAAACTGTTTTTT.

The gene calls are TRBV3-1 (or the pseudogene TRBV3-2) and TRBJ2-3, with 12 bases fitting TRBD2. The CDR3 has 16 residues. Per the germline V gene, CDR1 is LGHDT and CDR2 is YNNKEL (reference sequence). With 5 bases clipped from V and 3 bases from J, the junction kept 6 bases outside the gene matches. As DNA, the CDR3 is TGTGCCAGCAGCTCCACTAGCGGGGGGATGACAGATACGCAGTATTTT. This codes for CASSSTSGGMTDTQYF.

CDR3 nucleotide sequence: TGTGCTAGTGGTTTGGTACTCGCCCGGGACAGGGACTATAATTCACCCCTCCACTTT. This encodes CASGLVLARDRDYNSPLHF. This chain joins TRBV12-5 and TRBJ1-6, with 9 nucleotides matching TRBD1. V gave up 0 bases and J gave up 3 bases; unmatched junction bases: 9. From germline, CDR1 is LGHNT and CDR2 FRNRAP. CDR3 length: 19 amino acids.

This clone was seen a handful of times. This chain links TRBV9 with TRBJ1-1, with D possibly matching TRBD1 (6 bases). CDR1 and CDR2 from the germline V gene are SGDLS and YYNGEE. V was shortened by 3 bases and J by 1 base, with 10 bases between the two germline ends. The CDR3 length is 14 residues. In DNA form, the CDR3 reads TGTGCCAGCAGCGCAAGGACAGCGAACACTGAAGCTTTCTTT. Its protein is CASSARTANTEAFF.

This chain links TRBV9 with TRBJ1-4; D uncertain. The CDR3 runs 15 residues. Trimming cost V 2 bases and J 0 bases, with 8 bases left between them. Germline V CDR1 and CDR2: SGDLS, YYNGEE. CDR3: CASSVSTATNEKLFF. In nucleotides, the CDR3 is TGTGCCAGCAGCGTCTCTACGGCAACTAATGAAAAACTGTTTTTT.

The V and J genes are TRBV21-1 and TRBJ1-4; the table's D gene call, TRBD1, was not cross checked with the DNA. TRBV21-1 is annotated as a pseudogene. The CDR3 has 19 amino acids. The CDR3 spells CASSNQESLRTGGEVELFF. CDR3 nucleotides: TGTGCCAGCAGCAATCAGGAAAGCCTAAGGACAGGGGGCGAGGTTGAACTGTTTTTT.

The rearrangement joins TRBV11-2 to TRBJ2-3; 8 positions agree with TRBD2. The V segment lost 1 base and the J segment 2 bases; nucleotides outside the gene matches: 8. This CDR3 has 17 amino acids. The V gene's germline CDR1 is SGHAT and CDR2 FQNNGV. The CDR3 is CASSLGWGLEATDTQYF. Written as DNA, the CDR3 is TGTGCCAGCAGCTTAGGGTGGGGACTAGAGGCCACAGATACGCAGTATTTT.

The gene calls are TRBV24-1 and TRBJ2-1, with D perhaps matching TRBD1 (5 bases). CDR1 is KGHDR and CDR2 is SFDVKD in the germline V gene. V was trimmed by 9 bases and J by 0 bases, leaving 11 bases between them. The CDR3 totals 14 residues. In nucleotides, the CDR3 is TGTGCCACCCAGGGTCAGGGCTCCTACAATGAGCAGTTCTTC. Protein sequence: CATQGQGSYNEQFF.

This chain uses TRBV11-2 with TRBJ1-2, with D hard to call. Germline CDR1 is SGHAT and CDR2 is FQNNGV. V lost 6 bases, J lost 4 bases, and 18 bases lay in between. The CDR3 runs to 15 residues. The CDR3 DNA reads TGTGCCAGCAGACCCTTGAGGGATCGAAGCTATGGCTACACCTTC. Protein product: CASRPLRDRSYGYTF. Full variable domain (remainder filled in from reference TRBV11-2 and TRBJ1-2): EAGVAQSPRYKIIEKRQSVAFWCNPISGHATLYWYQQILGQGPKLLIQFQNNGVVDDSQLPKDRFSAERLKGVDSTLKIQPAKLEDSAVYLCASRPLRDRSYGYTFGSGTRLTVV.

The chain uses TRBV5-6 and TRBJ2-2; 10 bases are a match to TRBD1. Trimming cost V 4 bases and J 1 base; bases outside gene matches: 10. In germline, CDR1 is SGHDT, CDR2 YYEEEE. The CDR3 loop spans 18 amino acids. The CDR3 spells CASSPSQRDRGNTGELFF. DNA for the CDR3: TGTGCCAGCAGCCCCAGCCAGAGGGACAGGGGGAACACCGGGGAGCTGTTTTTT.

The rearrangement uses TRBV2 and TRBJ1-5, with TRBD1 as a possible D gene (6 bases). Trimming took off 5 bases at V and 6 bases at J, with 17 bases between the two ends. In germline, CDR1 is SNHLY, CDR2 FYNNEI. The CDR3 loop spans 15 amino acids. CDR3 coding DNA: TGTGCCAGCAGTACCGGGAGGGGGGGCGGTCAGCCCCAGCATTTT. It yields the protein CASSTGRGGGQPQHF.